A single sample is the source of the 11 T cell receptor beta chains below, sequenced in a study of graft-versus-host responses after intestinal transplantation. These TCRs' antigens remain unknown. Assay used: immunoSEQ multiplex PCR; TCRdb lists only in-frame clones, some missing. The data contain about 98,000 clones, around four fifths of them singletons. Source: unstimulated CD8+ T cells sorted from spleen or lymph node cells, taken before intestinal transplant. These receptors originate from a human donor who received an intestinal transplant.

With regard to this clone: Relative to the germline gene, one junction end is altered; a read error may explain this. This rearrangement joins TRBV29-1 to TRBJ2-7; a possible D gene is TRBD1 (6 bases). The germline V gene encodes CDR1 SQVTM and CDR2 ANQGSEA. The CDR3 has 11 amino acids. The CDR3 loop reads CSAEQGYEQYF. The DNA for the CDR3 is TGCAGCGCTGAACAGGGTTACGAGCAGTACTTC.

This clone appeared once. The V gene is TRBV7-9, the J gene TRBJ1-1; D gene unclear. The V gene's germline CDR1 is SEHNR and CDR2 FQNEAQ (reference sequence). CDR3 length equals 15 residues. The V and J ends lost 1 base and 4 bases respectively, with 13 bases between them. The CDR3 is CASSLGRALGTEAFF. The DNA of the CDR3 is TGTGCCAGCAGCTTAGGGAGGGCGTTGGGCACTGAAGCTTTCTTT.

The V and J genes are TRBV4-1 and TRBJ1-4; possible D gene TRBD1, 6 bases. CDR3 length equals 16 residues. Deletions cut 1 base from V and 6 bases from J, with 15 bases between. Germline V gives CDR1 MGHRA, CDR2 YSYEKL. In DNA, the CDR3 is TGCGCCAGCAGCCAAGGGTGGACCCCAGGGGATGAAAAACTGTTTTTT. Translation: CASSQGWTPGDEKLFF.

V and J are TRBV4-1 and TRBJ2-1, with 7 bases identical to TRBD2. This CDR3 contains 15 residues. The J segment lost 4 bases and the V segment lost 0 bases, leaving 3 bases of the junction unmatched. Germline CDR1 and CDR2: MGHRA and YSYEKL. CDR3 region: CASSQDAGDYNEQFF. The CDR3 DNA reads TGCGCCAGCAGCCAAGATGCGGGGGATTACAATGAGCAGTTCTTC.

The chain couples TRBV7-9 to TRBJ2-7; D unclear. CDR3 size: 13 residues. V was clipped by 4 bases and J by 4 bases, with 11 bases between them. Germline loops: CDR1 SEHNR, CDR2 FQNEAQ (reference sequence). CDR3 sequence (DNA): TGTGCCAGCAGCTCGATCCAGAGATACGAGCAGTACTTC. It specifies CASSSIQRYEQYF.

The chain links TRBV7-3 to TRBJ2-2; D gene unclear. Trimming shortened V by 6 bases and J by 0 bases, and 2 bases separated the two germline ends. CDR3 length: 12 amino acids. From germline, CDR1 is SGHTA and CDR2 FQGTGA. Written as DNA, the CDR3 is TGTGCCAGCAGGGCGAACACCGGGGAGCTGTTTTTT. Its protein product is CASRANTGELFF.

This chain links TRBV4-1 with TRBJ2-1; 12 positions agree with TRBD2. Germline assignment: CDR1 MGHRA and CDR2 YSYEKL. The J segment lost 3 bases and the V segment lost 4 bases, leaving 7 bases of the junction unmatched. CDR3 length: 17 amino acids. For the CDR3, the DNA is TGCGCCAGCAGCCTGGGACTAGCGGGCCAAATCTACAATGAGCAGTTCTTC. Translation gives CASSLGLAGQIYNEQFF.

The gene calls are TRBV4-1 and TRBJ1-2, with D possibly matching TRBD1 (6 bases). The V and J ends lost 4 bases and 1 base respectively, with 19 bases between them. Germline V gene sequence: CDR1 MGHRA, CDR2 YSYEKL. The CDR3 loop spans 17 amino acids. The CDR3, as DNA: TGCGCCAGCAGCCGAGACGATACTACAGGGATTAACTATGGCTACACCTTC. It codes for CASSRDDTTGINYGYTF.

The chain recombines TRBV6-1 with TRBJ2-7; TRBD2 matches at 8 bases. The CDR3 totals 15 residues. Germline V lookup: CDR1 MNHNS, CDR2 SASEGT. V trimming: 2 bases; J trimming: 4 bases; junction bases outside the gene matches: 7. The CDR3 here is CASSEYRAGAYEQYF. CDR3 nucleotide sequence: TGTGCCAGCAGTGAATATCGAGCGGGAGCATACGAGCAGTACTTC.

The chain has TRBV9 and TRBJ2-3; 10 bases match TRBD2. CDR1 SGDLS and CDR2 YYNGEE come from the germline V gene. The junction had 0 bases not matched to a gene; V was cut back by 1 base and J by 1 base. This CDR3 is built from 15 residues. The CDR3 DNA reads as TGTGCCAGCAGCGTACTAGCGGGGGGCACAGATACGCAGTATTTT. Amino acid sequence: CASSVLAGGTDTQYF.

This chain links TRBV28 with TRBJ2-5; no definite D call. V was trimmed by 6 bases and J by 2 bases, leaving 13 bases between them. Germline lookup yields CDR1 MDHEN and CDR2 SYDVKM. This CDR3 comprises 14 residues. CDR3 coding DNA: TGTGCCAGCAGCCGACTCAGGTCTCAAGAGACCCAGTACTTC. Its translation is CASSRLRSQETQYF. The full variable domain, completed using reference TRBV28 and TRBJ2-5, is DVKVTQSSRYLVKRTGEKVFLECVQDMDHENMFWYRQDPGLGLRLIYFSYDVKMKEKGDIPEGYSVSREKKERFSLILESASTNQTSMYLCASSRLRSQETQYFGPGTRLLVL.